This T cell receptor beta chain was identified in a study of CXCR3-negative and CXCR3-positive naive CD8 T cells. On this clonotype itself: What it binds is not known.

The TRB libraries of cDNA were built by UMI-labeled 5' RACE. With the 5' RACE reads reprocessed, TCRdb shows one record per CDR3 protein and no DNA. This table holds about 24,000 distinct CDR3 sequences. CDR3 length: 13 residues. Looked up from germline, CDR1 is SQVTM and CDR2 is ANQGSEA. The CD45RO-CCR7+CD27+CD95- phenotype denoted naive CD8+ T cells. Whole-study findings and limits: Memory CD8+ cells showed much lower diversity, while both naive subsets displayed comparably high diversity.

The source of this sequence is a human donor in good health. Some clones in this sample may be carry-over from other donors' samples. Sequenced material: naive CXCR3- CD8+ T cells from blood. Subset: CD45RO-CCR7+CD27+CD95- naive CD8+ T cells lacking CXCR3 (TNR3-). This sequence joins TRBV29-1 and TRBJ2-1; without DNA, the TCRdb call of TRBD2 cannot be checked. CDR3 region: CSVGLAEDNEQFF.